This TCR beta chain was recovered during a study of blood T cell repertoires in COVID-19. For the study at large: The cDNA or gDNA used as material had been derived from T cells, B-cell-depleted T cells, or PBMCs.

Trimming removed 6 bases from V and 5 bases from J, with 15 bases in between. The CDR3 loop spans 15 amino acids. In germline, CDR1 is SGHTS, CDR2 YDEGEE. Produced via immunoSEQ multiplex PCR; TCRdb's table is partial and in-frame only. The sample contains 100,000 to 150,000 clones, more than 85% of which appear only once. The V call is TRBV5-8, the J call TRBJ1-6; D gene unclear. The clonotype originates from a man aged 55 to 70 with COVID-19, enrolled during active disease. The sequencing sample was made of peripheral blood. CDR3 coding DNA: TGTGCCAGCACTCTGAGGGCAGCAGATAATTCACCCCTCCACTTT. Translated: CASTLRAADNSPLHF.